A selection of T cell receptor beta chains follows, all from one sample in a study of technical replicates of blood from a handful of donors. Using immunoSEQ multiplex PCR, the repertoire was profiled, and TCRdb retains in-frame clones only, with some absent. The top ten clones hold 0.2% to 0.3% of a sample with tens of thousands of clones, about 95% of them seen once. The sequenced sample was T cells isolated from PBMCs. These receptors were taken from a human donor in good health. Each CDR3 is given with its conserved first and last residue. D genes are given only for firm matches. Expanded clones are given a class, and other clones once, few, many or no size at all.

TRBD1,.,TRBV6-6,TRBJ1-2,CASSDRGGYGYTF,TGTGCCAGCAGTGACAGGGGAGGCTATGGCTACACCTTC
.,.,TRBV11-2,TRBJ2-5,CASSSRRGQETQYF,TGTGCCAGCAGCTCCCGTAGGGGGCAAGAGACCCAGTACTTC
.,.,TRBV30,TRBJ1-1,CAWSEKGGFFF,TGTGCCTGGAGTGAAAAGGGGGGGTTTTTCTTT
TRBD1,once,TRBV27,TRBJ1-1,CASSPRDRGLNTEAFF,TGTGCCAGCAGTCCGAGGGACAGGGGGCTAAACACTGAAGCTTTCTTT
.,.,TRBV2,TRBJ1-1,CASKPGENTEAFF,TGTGCCAGCAAGCCAGGGGAGAACACTGAAGCTTTCTTT
TRBD1,.,TRBV5-1,TRBJ1-1,CASSLTGGNTEAFF,TGCGCCAGCAGCCTGACAGGGGGCAACACTGAAGCTTTCTTT
TRBD1,.,TRBV27,TRBJ1-2,CASSTNRGSYTF,TGTGCCAGCAGTACAAACAGGGGGAGCTACACCTTC
TRBD1,.,TRBV19,TRBJ2-1,CASSPLHRDRVYNEQFF,TGTGCCAGTAGTCCCCTCCACCGGGACAGGGTTTACAATGAGCAGTTCTTC
.,once,TRBV29-1,TRBJ2-7,CSVAPGRMGLEQYF,TGCAGCGTTGCCCCCGGGCGTATGGGGCTCGAGCAGTACTTC
.,.,TRBV19,TRBJ1-5,CASSAQQSSRQPQHF,TGTGCCAGTAGTGCCCAACAATCGTCTAGGCAGCCCCAGCATTTT
TRBD1,.,TRBV28,TRBJ1-4,CASSLVPGQGWSEKLFF,TGTGCCAGCAGTTTAGTGCCGGGACAGGGGTGGAGCGAAAAACTGTTTTTT
.,.,TRBV14,TRBJ1-3,CASSPSVFSGNTIYF,TGTGCCAGCAGCCCCTCGGTATTCTCTGGAAACACCATATATTTT
TRBD1,.,TRBV28,TRBJ2-2,CASSLDRENTGELFF,TGTGCCAGCAGTCTGGACAGGGAGAACACCGGGGAGCTGTTTTTT
TRBD1,.,TRBV11-1,TRBJ2-7,CASSLQTGAALEQYF,TGTGCCAGCAGCTTACAGACAGGGGCGGCATTGGAGCAGTACTTC
.,once,TRBV10-1,TRBJ2-3,CASSDINRGTDTQYF,TGCGCCAGCAGTGATATCAATAGGGGAACAGATACGCAGTATTTT
TRBD2,.,TRBV29-1,TRBJ2-5,CSVAGLAAFTATQYF,TGCAGCGTCGCTGGACTAGCGGCTTTTACGGCGACCCAGTACTTC
TRBD2,.,TRBV5-4,TRBJ2-3,CASSHPSGRSTDTQYF,TGTGCCAGCAGCCACCCTAGCGGGAGAAGCACAGATACGCAGTATTTT
TRBD1,.,TRBV10-3,TRBJ1-5,CAISVDRVNQPQHF,TGTGCCATCAGTGTCGACAGGGTCAATCAGCCCCAGCATTTT
.,.,TRBV4-2,TRBJ2-5,CASSLVAEGETQYF,TGTGCCAGCAGCCTTGTAGCGGAAGGAGAGACCCAGTACTTC
.,.,TRBV20-1,TRBJ1-5,CSVGINQPQHF,TGCAGTGTCGGGATCAATCAGCCCCAGCATTTT